A selection of T cell receptor beta chains follows, all from one sample in a study of CD8+CD57+ T cells in acquired aplastic anemia. TCRdb fed the reads into MiXCR, producing one record per CDR3 protein. There are 400,000 to 450,000 distinct CDR3 sequences in the sample; 65% to 75% occur only once, and around 4% lies in the top ten. The sequencing sample was made of sorted CD4+, CD8+, or CD8+CD57+ T cells (not recorded which) from PBMCs. The source of these receptors is a human donor in good health, serving as a control. Each CDR3 is given with its conserved first and last residue. Fields, in order: D gene, J gene, clone size, V gene, CDR3 protein, CDR3 DNA. A D gene is named only where the DNA matches it firmly. For some rows the clone size is stated as once, few or many, or as a class when expanded; others skip it.

NA TRBJ1-2 NA TRBV9 CASSASGLVYGQSF TGTGCCAGCAGCGCGTCGGGACTAGTCTACGGGCAGTCCTTC
NA TRBJ1-6 NA TRBV5-1 CATKQEGGSSPLHF TGCGCCACCAAACAAGAGGGGGGGAGTTCACCCCTCCACTTT
TRBD2 TRBJ2-7 NA TRBV5-5 CASSLSWAGGQYEQYF TGTGCCAGCAGCCTGTCGTGGGCGGGGGGGCAGTACGAGCAGTACTTC
NA TRBJ2-5 few TRBV7-6 CASSRGTADTQYFF TGTGCCAGCAGCAGAGGGACTGCAGATACGCAGTATTTTTTC
NA TRBJ1-5 many TRBV27 CASSLGADQPQHF TGTGCCAGCAGTTTAGGGGCTGATCAGCCCCAGCATTTT
TRBD1 TRBJ2-3 NA TRBV12-3/TRBV12-4 CASSVQGAMTDTQYF TGTGCCAGCAGCGTACAGGGGGCAATGACAGATACGCAGTATTTT
TRBD1 TRBJ2-7 NA TRBV7-9 CASSRTGLWEQYF TGTGCCAGCAGCCGGACAGGGCTTTGGGAGCAGTACTTC
NA TRBJ1-2 NA TRBV2 CATSARAGTYGYTF TGTGCCACCAGTGCCCGAGCCGGAACCTATGGCTACACCTTC
TRBD1 TRBJ1-3 once TRBV7-9 CASTLAGTDGNTIYF TGTGCCAGCACCTTAGCCGGGACAGACGGAAACACCATATATTTT
NA TRBJ2-2 NA TRBV7-3 CASSLKAPASYNEFF TGTGCCAGCAGCTTAAAGGCCCCGGCCTCCTACAATGAGTTTTTT
NA TRBJ2-7 NA TRBV7-9 CASTLDTPPYEQYF TGTGCCAGCACGTTGGACACACCGCCCTACGAGCAGTACTTC
NA TRBJ1-5 many TRBV6-5 CASFTPRRSNQPQHF TGTGCCAGCTTTACCCCCCGAAGGAGCAATCAGCCCCAGCATTTT
TRBD1 TRBJ1-6 few TRBV11-2 CASSLDWTGTDSPLHF TGTGCCAGCAGCTTAGATTGGACAGGGACGGATTCACCCCTCCACTTT
TRBD1 TRBJ2-3 NA TRBV12-3/TRBV12-4 CATSIDGTVRDTQYF TGTGCCACCAGTATAGATGGGACAGTGCGCGATACGCAGTATTTT
NA TRBJ1-3 NA TRBV7-2 CASSLEGGTFLGFGNTIYF TGTGCCAGCAGCTTAGAGGGTGGGACATTCTTGGGGTTTGGAAACACCATATATTTT
NA TRBJ1-5 many TRBV5-8 CASSLGGRVVQPQHF TGTGCCAGCAGCTTGGGGGGGCGCGTAGTTCAGCCCCAGCATTTT
NA TRBJ2-1 NA TRBV5-5 CASSPATRSNEQFF TGTGCCAGCAGCCCAGCGACACGGAGCAATGAGCAGTTCTTC
NA TRBJ2-5 once TRBV20-1 CSVRGGLDSPQYF TGCAGTGTTAGAGGTGGCCTAGATTCACCCCAGTACTTC
NA TRBJ1-4 NA TRBV15 CATRGFDSRKTRYF TGTGCCACCCGGGGATTCGACTCTAGAAAAACCAGATATTTT
NA TRBJ2-5 NA TRBV5-5 CASRSDRTRETQYF TGTGCCAGCAGATCGGACCGGACGCGCGAGACCCAGTACTTC
NA TRBJ2-5 NA TRBV19 CASRPAGGSETQYF TGTGCCAGCAGGCCTGCCGGGGGTTCGGAGACCCAGTACTTC
NA TRBJ1-1 NA TRBV7-2 CASSVAEGTEASF NA
TRBD1 TRBJ1-1 many TRBV4-2 CASTYKLDRGDTEAFF TGTGCCAGCACCTACAAGCTGGACAGGGGGGATACTGAAGCTTTCTTT
NA TRBJ2-1 NA TRBV11-2 CASSLDTSTINEQFF TGTGCCAGCAGCTTAGATACTAGCACAATTAATGAGCAGTTCTTC
NA TRBJ1-5 NA TRBV20-1 CSVGGGGNQPQHF TGCAGTGTTGGGGGGGGGGGCAATCAGCCCCAGCATTTT
NA TRBJ2-7 NA TRBV2 CASRESSYVQYF TGTGCCAGCAGGGAAAGCTCATACGTGCAGTACTTC
TRBD1 TRBJ2-3 once TRBV2 CASSDVRTGGSDKHDF TGTGCCAGCAGTGATGTCAGAACAGGGGGCTCGGATAAGCATGATTTT
NA TRBJ1-6 NA TRBV7-3 CASSSRGSPLHF TGTGCCAGCAGCTCCAGGGGTTCACCCCTCCACTTT
NA TRBJ1-2 NA TRBV7-2 CASSLGEADYSQNF TGTGCCAGCAGTTTAGGCGAGGCAGACTATAGCCAGAACTTC
TRBD1 TRBJ2-2 NA TRBV9 CASSVGTGVDGELFF TGTGCCAGCAGCGTAGGGACAGGGGTCGACGGGGAGTTGTTTTTT
NA TRBJ1-3 once TRBV5-1 CASSDRHGYENTIYF TGCGCCAGCAGCGACAGGCATGGCTACGAAAACACCATATATTTT
NA TRBJ1-2 NA TRBV7-2 CASSLGAGAGYAF TGTGCCAGCAGTTTAGGGGCAGGGGCTGGCTACGCCTTC
NA TRBJ2-5 NA TRBV7-2 CASSLDYDRGEQYYF TGTGCCAGCAGCCTCGATTATGACAGAGGCGAGCAGTACTACTTC
NA TRBJ2-7 NA TRBV9 CASSVAHPGRLQGF TGTGCCAGCAGCGTGGCCCACCCAGGGAGGTTGCAGGGCTTC